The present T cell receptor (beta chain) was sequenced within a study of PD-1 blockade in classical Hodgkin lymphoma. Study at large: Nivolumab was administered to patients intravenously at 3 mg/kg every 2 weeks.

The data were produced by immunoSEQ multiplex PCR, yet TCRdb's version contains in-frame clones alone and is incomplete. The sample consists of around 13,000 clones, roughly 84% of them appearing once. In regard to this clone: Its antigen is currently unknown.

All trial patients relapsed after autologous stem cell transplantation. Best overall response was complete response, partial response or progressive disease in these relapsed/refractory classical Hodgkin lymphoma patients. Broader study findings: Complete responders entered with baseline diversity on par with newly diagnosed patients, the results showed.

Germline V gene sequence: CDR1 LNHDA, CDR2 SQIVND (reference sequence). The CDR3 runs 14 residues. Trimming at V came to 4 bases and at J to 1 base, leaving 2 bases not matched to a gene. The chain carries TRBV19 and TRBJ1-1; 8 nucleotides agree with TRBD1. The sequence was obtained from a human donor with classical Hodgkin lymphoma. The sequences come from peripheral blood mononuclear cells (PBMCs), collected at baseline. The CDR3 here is CASSRDRRNTEAFF. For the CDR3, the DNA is TGTGCCAGTAGTAGGGACAGGCGGAACACTGAAGCTTTCTTT.